The next 8 T cell receptor beta chains were all read from a single sample in a study of shared clonotypes between healthy human individuals (dated by TCRdb to 2018 to 2021). Libraries were constructed by the immunoSEQ multiplex PCR assay. Imported from immuneACCESS, the table was reduced by TCRdb to in-frame sequences with V and J called. These copies leave out some clones; in studies compared against another copy, an unresolved V gene accounts for under half, and the cause of the remainder is not known. This sample has under 1,100,000 clones in its table, and 75% of those were observed once. The ten top clones hold roughly 1.5% of the sample. Sequencing was performed on memory CD4+ T cells sorted from blood. This specimen's cell subset or site label, interpreted: CD45RA-negative fraction. The origin of the receptors is a man aged 18 to 29 in good health.

The chain uses TRBV6-6 and TRBJ2-1; perhaps TRBD2 as D (6 bases). The germline V and J ends were trimmed by 5 bases and 7 bases, with 15 bases remaining between them. Germline V gene lookup returns CDR1 MNHNY and CDR2 SVGAGI (reference sequence). The length of the CDR3 is 14 residues. The CDR3 coding sequence is TGTGCCAGCAGTAGGGAGGAAAGAGGGAATGAGCAGTTCTTC. As protein: CASSREERGNEQFF.

Written as DNA, the CDR3 is TGTGCCAGCAGCCTACAAGCGGGGGGGTTAAGTGAGCAGTTCTTC. Protein sequence: CASSLQAGGLSEQFF. The chain combines TRBV11-2 with TRBJ2-1, with 10 bases identical to TRBD2. This CDR3 is 15 amino acids long. Germline V gene sequence: CDR1 SGHAT, CDR2 FQNNGV. The junction had 10 bases not matched to a gene; V was cut back by 5 bases and J by 9 bases.

This clone was seen repeatedly, ten times or more. V usage is TRBV5-4 and J usage is TRBJ1-4; D might be TRBD1 (5 bases). The CDR3 is 15 amino acids. The V end was cut by 3 bases, the J end by 5 bases, with 14 bases between. Per germline, CDR1 SGHNT and CDR2 YYREEE (reference sequence). The CDR3 DNA sequence: TGTGCCAGCAGCTGGCCGGGACCTCCGAATGAAAAACTGTTTTTT. Amino acid sequence: CASSWPGPPNEKLFF.

This clone was detected a few times. The CDR3 sequence: CASSPGRGAEVDGYTF. The CDR3 coding sequence is TGCGCCAGCAGCCCGGGGAGGGGGGCAGAGGTGGATGGCTACACCTTC. V is TRBV5-1 and J is TRBJ1-2; tentatively, D is TRBD1 (6 bases). Germline V gene lookup returns CDR1 SGHRS and CDR2 YFSETQ. The ends were cut back, 4 bases at V and 6 bases at J, with 22 bases in the middle. This CDR3 is built from 16 residues.

The V gene is TRBV19, the J gene TRBJ2-5, with 7 bases identical to TRBD2. Germline V CDR1 and CDR2: LNHDA, SQIVND (reference sequence). V was pared by 2 bases and J by 1 base, with 4 bases of the junction left unmatched. This CDR3 spans 15 amino acids. The CDR3 nucleotides are TGTGCCAGTAGTATAACTAGCGTCCGCCAAGAGACCCAGTACTTC. Translation gives CASSITSVRQETQYF. Supplemented by reference TRBV19 and TRBJ2-5, the full variable domain reads DGGITQSPKYLFRKEGQNVTLSCEQNLNHDAMYWYRQDPGQGLRLIYYSQIVNDFQKGDIAEGYSVSREKKESFPLTVTSAQKNPTAFYLCASSITSVRQETQYFGPGTRLLVL.

This rearrangement joins TRBV5-1 to TRBJ2-1, with D maybe TRBD2 (6 bases). Per the germline V gene, CDR1 is SGHRS and CDR2 is YFSETQ. V was shortened by 0 bases and J by 4 bases, with 8 bases between the two germline ends. The CDR3 spans 14 residues. CDR3 residues: CASSLDLAYNEQFF. The CDR3, as DNA: TGCGCCAGCAGCTTGGATCTAGCGTACAATGAGCAGTTCTTC.

This clone was counted a single time. The chain uses TRBV19 and TRBJ2-1; 14 nucleotides agree with TRBD2. Losses at the gene ends were 5 bases for V and 5 bases for J; bases not matched to a gene: 14. Germline V gene lookup returns CDR1 LNHDA and CDR2 SQIVND (reference sequence). This CDR3 has 19 amino acids. The CDR3: CASSPPPGLAGAKDNEQFF. CDR3 nucleotides: TGTGCCAGTAGTCCTCCCCCGGGACTAGCGGGAGCAAAGGACAATGAGCAGTTCTTC. The whole variable domain, remainder taken from reference TRBV19 and TRBJ2-1, is DGGITQSPKYLFRKEGQNVTLSCEQNLNHDAMYWYRQDPGQGLRLIYYSQIVNDFQKGDIAEGYSVSREKKESFPLTVTSAQKNPTAFYLCASSPPPGLAGAKDNEQFFGPGTRLTVL.

This chain connects TRBV10-3 to TRBJ2-3; D uncertain. Trimming left V 3 bases short and J 2 bases short, with 6 bases between. This CDR3 region has 13 residues. From germline, CDR1 is ENHRY and CDR2 SYGVKD. CDR3 nucleotides: TGTGCCATCAGTGAAGGGAACACAGATACGCAGTATTTT. This codes for CAISEGNTDTQYF.